The T cell receptor (beta chain) under discussion was sequenced for a study of T cell repertoires in cytomegalovirus infection. As for the study in general: Through public TCR beta signatures, both CMV infection and matching HLA type were indicated. The study's findings and limits: Cumulative public TCR beta family frequency identified carriers of CMV plus the relevant HLA. CMV-specific TCR beta clonotypes restricted by HLA-C dominated the ex vivo response.

This CDR3 region has 14 residues. Trimming took 6 bases from V and 6 from J, leaving 14 bases between them. Per germline, CDR1 MNHNY and CDR2 SVGAGI (reference sequence). MiXCR, applied by TCRdb to the reads, yields one record per CDR3 protein. The table has around 430,000 distinct CDR3 sequences, 40% to 50% seen once. Details on this clonotype: The target antigen is unknown.

The chain has TRBV6-6 and TRBJ1-4; possibly TRBD1 for D (6 bases). This TCR was recovered from a human donor in good health (CMV status not recorded). Some clones in this sample may be carry-over from other donors' samples. The sequenced sample was cultured PBMCs, obtained from culture after CMV antigen stimulation. This CDR3 reads CASRWGGTDEKLFF. CDR3 nucleotide sequence: TGTGCCAGCAGGTGGGGGGGCACGGATGAAAAACTGTTTTTT.